Presented here are 22 T cell receptor beta chains from one specimen sequenced in a study of T-cell reconstitution after alpha-beta-depleted transplantation in children (dated by TCRdb to between 2015 and 2016). The method was PCR. TCRdb records Illumina HiSeq 2500 as the sequencer. TCR library preparation used molecular barcoding, with unique molecular identifiers applied to normalize quantification of the TCRbeta repertoire. Through fastp at Q25 and MiXCR, TCRdb rebuilt clones from the public reads, retaining in-frame beta chains. Duplicate CDR3 protein sequences are folded into a single record with the most common DNA and genes. This sample holds 130,000 to 150,000 distinct CDR3 sequences; 7.5% to 9% were observed only once. 15% to 20% of the sample rests with the top ten. Per the publication, the treatment or condition label means: allogeneic hematopoietic cell transplantation with graft depleted of TCRalphabeta T cells and CD19 B cells.

The specimen was PBMCs, mostly from graft donor cells, collected 180 days after TCRalphabeta/CD19-depleted stem cell transplant. The receptor source for this set is a female patient aged 2-15 years who had a stem cell transplant for congenital amegakaryocytic thrombocytopenia, so the T cells may come from the graft donor.

The chain combines TRBV18 with TRBJ2-6; D gene uncertain. CDR3 length equals 15 residues. Germline CDR1 KGHSH, CDR2 LQKENI. V lost 2 bases to trimming and J lost 0 bases, with 5 bases between them. The CDR3 nucleotides read TGTGCCAGCTCACCAAGTTTCTCTGGGGCCAACGTCCTGACTTTC. Protein: CASSPSFSGANVLTF.

Worth noting for this clonotype: The junction differs from germline at one of its ends, possibly a read error. The chain carries TRBV20-1 and TRBJ1-5; 8 bases fit TRBD1. The CDR3 is made up of 19 amino acids. Germline V CDR1 and CDR2: DFQATT, SNEGSKA (reference sequence). The CDR3 DNA sequence: TGCTGTGCAGAGGTCACCGGGACAGGCGCCTCTTATAGCAATCAGCCCCAGCATTTT. Translation gives CCAEVTGTGASYSNQPQHF.

This clonotype came up many times. The J gene is TRBJ2-1, the V gene TRBV10-3; D is possibly TRBD2 (5 bases). Germline V gene data show CDR1 as ENHRY and CDR2 as SYGVKD. Trimming left V 3 bases short and J 0 bases short, with 6 bases between. The CDR3 loop spans 14 amino acids. Here the CDR3 reads CAISEGLSYNEQFF. CDR3 DNA: TGTGCCATCAGTGAAGGACTCTCCTACAATGAGCAGTTCTTC.

The rearrangement uses TRBV4-3 and TRBJ1-5; no clear D gene. Germline loops: CDR1 LGHNA, CDR2 YSLEER. CDR3 length equals 15 residues. Trimming removed 0 bases from V and 4 bases from J, with 10 bases in between. Here the CDR3 reads CASSQDYGENQPQHF. For the CDR3, the DNA is TGCGCCAGCAGCCAAGATTACGGGGAGAATCAGCCCCAGCATTTT.

In its sample, this clonotype was seen many times. This chain uses TRBV10-3 with TRBJ2-3; maybe TRBD1 (5 bases). The CDR3 totals 16 residues. Germline V gene lookup returns CDR1 ENHRY and CDR2 SYGVKD. V was clipped by 4 bases and J by 1 base, with 15 bases between them. CDR3 DNA: TGTGCCATCAGTGCTTACCAGGGAATCGGCACAGATACGCAGTATTTT. Its translation: CAISAYQGIGTDTQYF.

There are many counts of this clonotype. This chain joins TRBV7-9 and TRBJ2-7; D is ambiguous. CDR1 is SEHNR and CDR2 is FQNEAQ in the germline V gene (reference sequence). CDR3 length: 13 residues. The V and J ends lost 4 bases and 4 bases respectively, with 11 bases between them. In nucleotides, the CDR3 is TGTGCCAGCAGCTCCTGGGGTGTATACGAGCAGTACTTC. It encodes CASSSWGVYEQYF.

V gene TRBV12-3 or TRBV12-4 combines with J gene TRBJ2-7; D possibly uses TRBD1 or TRBD2 (5 bases each). Trimming removed 5 bases at V and 0 bases at J, with 11 bases between. The CDR3 runs to 14 residues. In DNA, the CDR3 is TGTGCCAGCAGTCGATGGGACGGCTCCTACGAGCAGTACTTC. Translation: CASSRWDGSYEQYF.

This clonotype was picked up many times. This chain links TRBV20-1 with TRBJ2-5; a possible D gene is TRBD1 (5 bases). CDR3 size: 13 residues. V was shortened by 5 bases and J by 2 bases, with 12 bases between the two germline ends. CDR1 is DFQATT, CDR2 SNEGSKA, per germline (reference sequence). CDR3 in DNA: TGCAGTGCTCCCCAGACAGATCAAGAGACCCAGTACTTC. Translation gives CSAPQTDQETQYF.

This clonotype was observed many times. The V call is TRBV7-9, the J call TRBJ1-2; D is unresolved. The V and J ends lost 0 bases and 8 bases respectively, with 13 bases between them. Germline-derived CDR1 and CDR2 are SEHNR and FQNEAQ (reference sequence). The CDR3 is 14 residues long. The CDR3 sequence is CASSLAYSLGGYTF. CDR3 sequence (DNA): TGTGCCAGCAGCTTAGCGTATTCACTGGGAGGCTACACCTTC. Using reference TRBV7-9 and TRBJ1-2 for the parts outside the CDR3, the full variable domain is DTGVSQNPRHKITKRGQNVTFRCDPISEHNRLYWYRQTLGQGPEFLTYFQNEAQLEKSRLLSDRFSAERPKGSFSTLEIQRTEQGDSAMYLCASSLAYSLGGYTFGSGTRLTVV.

The rearrangement uses TRBV20-1 and TRBJ1-2; D unclear. The CDR3 spans 12 residues. Trimming took off 8 bases at V and 8 bases at J, with 18 bases between the two ends. The germline CDR1 and CDR2 sequences are DFQATT and SNEGSKA (reference sequence). The CDR3 region has the DNA TGCAGTTACCGGATGACTGCCATCGGCTACACCTTC. It translates to CSYRMTAIGYTF.

The chain employs TRBV19 and TRBJ2-1; D perhaps matches TRBD1 (6 bases). The germline CDR1 and CDR2 sequences are LNHDA and SQIVND (reference sequence). Trimming left V 10 bases short and J 0 bases short, with 10 bases between. The CDR3 length is 13 residues. The CDR3 is CATEQGSYNEQFF. In DNA form, the CDR3 reads TGTGCCACCGAACAGGGCTCCTACAATGAGCAGTTCTTC.

Concerning this clonotype: A much bigger clone sits one base away, suggesting this may be a read error. The chain employs TRBV11-2 and TRBJ2-3; 7 bases align to TRBD2. The CDR3 loop spans 15 amino acids. CDR1 is SGHAT, CDR2 FQNNGV, per germline. The CDR3 DNA reads TGTGGCAGCAGCTTTGCGGGAGACAGCACAGATACGCAGTATTTT. Residues: CGSSFAGDSTDTQYF.

This clonotype was seen ten or more times. The CDR3 is CASSPDRDNQPQHF. The CDR3 DNA reads TGTGCCAGCAGCCCAGACAGGGACAATCAGCCCCAGCATTTT. The V call is TRBV12-3 or TRBV12-4, the J call TRBJ1-5; 7 positions agree with TRBD1. V lost 6 bases and J lost 3; bases outside the gene matches: 5. The CDR3 loop spans 14 amino acids.

This clonotype was recorded a few times. The chain joins TRBV20-1 to TRBJ2-7; the D gene is possibly TRBD2 (5 bases). The CDR3 has 14 residues. From germline, CDR1 is DFQATT and CDR2 SNEGSKA (reference sequence). Trimming removed 5 bases from V and 1 base from J, with 15 bases in between. The CDR3 loop is CSASPGSTSYEQYF. The DNA of the CDR3 is TGCAGTGCTTCGCCGGGATCCACATCCTACGAGCAGTACTTC.

V and J are TRBV4-1 and TRBJ1-2, with a weak D call TRBD1 (5 bases). The CDR3 is 15 amino acids. V was trimmed by 0 bases and J by 4 bases, leaving 12 bases between them. CDR1 and CDR2 (germline): MGHRA, YSYEKL. The CDR3 coding sequence is TGCGCCAGCAGCCAAGATGAGGGTAGGGGCTATGGCTACACCTTC. Amino acid sequence: CASSQDEGRGYGYTF.

Written as DNA, the CDR3 is TGTGCCTGGAGTGTACTCGGAGGGGGCATCTCTGAAGCTTTCTTT. Its protein product is CAWSVLGGGISEAFF. The chain links TRBV30 to TRBJ1-1; TRBD1 aligns across 7 bases. CDR1 and CDR2 from the germline V gene are GTSNPN and SVGIG (reference sequence). Trimming at V came to 0 bases and at J to 6 bases, leaving 10 bases not matched to a gene. The CDR3 loop spans 15 amino acids.

The table lists this clonotype with many counts. This chain connects TRBV12-3 or TRBV12-4 to TRBJ1-3; D may be TRBD1 (5 bases). The CDR3 is 15 residues long. V lost 2 bases, J lost 2 bases, and 10 bases lay in between. The CDR3, as DNA: TGTGCCAGCAGTTTACTTCGGGGCACTGGAAACACCATATATTTT. It codes for CASSLLRGTGNTIYF.

This clonotype was recorded a few times. V and J are TRBV25-1 and TRBJ1-1; D gene unclear. V lost 5 bases and J 0 bases, leaving 10 bases between the germline ends. Germline V gene data show CDR1 as MGHDK and CDR2 as SYGVNS. CDR3 length equals 14 residues. The CDR3: CASSSTVMNTEAFF. The CDR3 region has the DNA TGTGCCAGCAGTTCGACCGTAATGAACACTGAAGCTTTCTTT.

This clonotype was recorded a few times. CDR3 sequence (DNA): TGTGCCAGCAGCCGATGGACAGGGGAACTTGATGGCTACACCTTC. Its protein is CASSRWTGELDGYTF. The rearrangement joins TRBV3-1 to TRBJ1-2, with 9 bases that match TRBD1. Trimming at V came to 4 bases and at J to 6 bases, leaving 9 bases not matched to a gene. Germline CDR1 and CDR2: LGHDT and YNNKEL (reference sequence). The CDR3 has 15 amino acids.

This clonotype turned up a few times. The chain joins TRBV20-1 to TRBJ1-5, with D unresolved. This CDR3 is 13 amino acids long. The V gene's germline CDR1 is DFQATT and CDR2 SNEGSKA (reference sequence). The ends were cut back, 1 base at V and 0 bases at J, with 4 bases in the middle. CDR3 in DNA: TGCAGTGCTAGAGTTTATAGCAATCAGCCCCAGCATTTT. This encodes CSARVYSNQPQHF.

This clonotype appeared a few times. V and J are TRBV5-1 and TRBJ2-3, with D maybe TRBD2 (5 bases). CDR3 length: 15 residues. Germline V gene lookup returns CDR1 SGHRS and CDR2 YFSETQ. V lost 0 bases and J 4 bases, leaving 12 bases between the germline ends. CDR3 coding DNA: TGCGCCAGCAGCTTGGTGCTAGCAAGGTCAGATACGCAGTATTTT. Protein product: CASSLVLARSDTQYF.

This clonotype came up many times. The V and J genes are TRBV20-1 and TRBJ1-2, with D unclear. Germline V gene lookup returns CDR1 DFQATT and CDR2 SNEGSKA (reference sequence). With 6 bases removed from V and 3 bases from J, the gap between germline ends came to 17 bases. This CDR3 is 14 amino acids long. The DNA for the CDR3 is TGCAGTGCGCCACAACGAGTTGGACACTATGGCTACACCTTC. As protein: CSAPQRVGHYGYTF.